This T cell receptor beta chain originates from a study of cytomegalovirus exposure and HLA in healthy donors (dated by TCRdb to about 2017). Regarding the study in general: In an earlier analysis of approximately 500 of the donors, 276 Gb of sequence data and 117 million unique TCR beta sequences from about 180 million T cells were reported. About 280 gigabases of sequencing data and around 90 million unique TCR sequences made up an early release that covered approximately 620 HLA-typed donors. The genetic ancestry cluster associated with self-reported Caucasian donors included approximately 85% of the roughly 400 genotyped donors. The study aimed to test whether signatures of past pathogen exposure could be identified by cataloging public T cell receptors. The T cell repertoires of 666 subjects were profiled by immunosequencing and related to cytomegalovirus serostatus. A separate validation cohort of approximately 120 different subjects was used in addition to the 666-subject first cohort. To predict cytomegalovirus infection status, the study combined high-throughput TCR immunosequencing, statistical association of individual TCRs with disease status, and machine learning. A later analysis re-analyzed previously published TCR beta repertoires from roughly 600 donors and added high-resolution HLA genotyping to study TCR occurrence patterns. The later analysis used no new phenotypic data to find candidate immune exposures, relying instead on TCR beta sequences and their occurrence across donors. In an earlier analysis of roughly 540 of the donors, high-throughput TCR beta sequencing was used to judge whether each TCR beta V gene segment behaved as functional or pseudogenic. Donor age, sex, ethnicity and CMV serostatus were compiled together with the repertoire data. A later genetic analysis took genome-wide SNP genotypes for about three fifths of the 666 donors and used that subset as a discovery cohort. All discovery cohort repertoires had been generated using a single sequencing platform. HLA typing included class I and class II loci at four-digit resolution. The number of donors typed differed by locus, with about 629-640 for A, B, C, DRB1 and DQB1, 522 for DQA1, 600 to 610 for DPA1, and over 400 for DPB1. About five DR-DQ haplotypes were handled as single units for association and clustering because linkage in the cohort was strong. Among 300 to 450 genotyped donors of the cohort, an average of around 240,000 unique TCR beta nucleotide sequences were sequenced per donor, 15% to 20% of them non-productive. Here is what the overall study found, with its caveats: Correlated functional status among segregating V segments might be attributable to linkage disequilibrium, but an unknown experimental factor could not be ruled out. A total of some 180 TCR beta chains were listed by the study as associated with cytomegalovirus. Most TCR sequences were seen in very few donors, while some public TCRs were found in many individuals. The classifier was reported to diagnose cytomegalovirus status with high specificity and sensitivity in both the original cohort and the validation cohort. A cluster of highly shared sequence variants was judged likely to represent a technical artifact of the sequencing pipeline. In a later genetic analysis, a missense DCLRE1C variant was associated with V-gene and J-gene trimming of TCR beta chains, and the association was replicated in an independent cohort. An earlier analysis of approximately 600 of the donors showed that most TCR beta V segments appeared in productive rearrangements either about 87% or about 30% of the time, which broadly matched IMGT annotations. Sequencing depth was assumed to be roughly uniform across donors in the presence/absence analyses, though that assumption may not hold. The cohort was sequenced for TCR beta chains only, and without alpha or paired-chain data the features that could be detected were limited. It was suggested by the authors that the approach could potentially be generalized to other disease states and immunological phenotypes. Because counts were too low, 15 or so rarely observed V segments, including chromosome 9 orphons, were excluded from the earlier analysis of a few hundred of the donors. Specific HLA alleles were associated with 16,951 TCR beta sequences at a false discovery rate of 0.05 in a later analysis. A later genetic analysis reported fewer N-insertions in productive TCRs among donors in an Asian-associated ancestry cluster than the approximately 670-donor mean. In a later analysis, TCR association rates were found to vary across HLA loci, with the most associated TCRs seen for DRB1 alleles and the fewest for HLA-C alleles. Assigning TCR associations to individual alleles was difficult when HLA alleles, especially DR and DQ, strongly co-occurred. In a later analysis, several top co-occurrence clusters were reported to appear linked to parvovirus B19, influenza, CMV and Epstein-Barr virus. A further reported finding was that TCR beta sequences accurately predicted the HLA-A and HLA-B alleles for most subjects in the first cohort. Immune exposure information for the cohort was limited to CMV serostatus. Compared with equally common non-associated chains, HLA-associated TCR beta chains in a later analysis were more clonally expanded and had lower generation probabilities. Because HLA typing was missing for some donors at each locus, association tests included only the typed subset. A later analysis found that most CMV-associated TCR beta chains appeared HLA-restricted, with HLA associations seemingly driven largely by CMV exposure. In vitro tests confirmed that three of the cytomegalovirus-associated TCR beta chains recognize cytomegalovirus antigens.

Library generation was performed with the immunoSEQ multiplex PCR assay. A mixture of 60 forward primers for TCR Vbeta segments and 13 reverse primers for TCR Jbeta segments was used in the multiplex PCR. The CDR3 region of rearranged TCR beta genes was amplified from genomic DNA with a multiplex PCR assay. Amplified TCR beta libraries were sequenced as 87-base-pair reads on the Illumina HiSeq System. Per the authors' processing: Across the 500 to 700 repertoires, a later analysis counted tens of millions of unique TCR beta chains, some 11 million of which were shared by at least two donors. Raw reads were error-corrected and collapsed into unique sequences by a nearest-neighbor algorithm in which closely related sequences were merged to remove PCR and sequencing errors. To assign V, D and J gene segments, CDR3 sequences were aligned to IMGT reference sequences. For a sequence to be retained, a match of at least six nucleotides was required to both a V gene segment and a J gene segment. A rearrangement counted as productive if the CDR3 had no stop codons and remained in frame with V and J, and every other rearrangement counted as non-productive. CDR3 was defined by IMGT convention, running from the second conserved V-encoded cysteine to the conserved J-encoded phenylalanine. In an earlier analysis of roughly 610 of the donors, sequences lacking an unambiguous match to a single V gene segment were excluded. An earlier analysis of a few hundred of the donors classified V segments as functional when productive rearrangements were above 56.7% and as segregating when the standard deviation between donors was above 5%. To diagnose cytomegalovirus status from the catalog of TCR beta chain sequences, a statistical classification framework was built. In a later analysis, V and J genes were assigned by comparing TCR nucleotide sequences against IMGT/GENE-DB human TR gene sequences. In a later analysis, CDR3 sequences and most-parsimonious VDJ recombination scenarios were assigned using the TCRdist pipeline. In a later analysis, each TCR beta chain was defined by its CDR3 amino acid sequence together with its V-gene family, and reads without a unique V-gene family were excluded. To address suspected cross-contamination and a sequencing artifact, a later analysis removed around 590 highly shared, low-generation-probability nucleotide sequences. For each public chain, a later analysis derived a clonal expansion index from normalized ranks of inferred template counts within each repertoire. A later analysis computed generation probabilities with a VDJ recombination model fitted to out-of-frame rearrangements, and checked the results against IGoR. A later analysis scored TCR-TCR, TCR-HLA and TCR-CMV co-occurrence with hypergeometric tests, applying a repertoire-size bias correction to TCR pairs. In a later analysis, false discovery rates were estimated by permuting HLA or CMV assignments 20 times. In a later analysis, co-occurring TCRs were grouped using DBSCAN, and TCRdist sequence similarity was added for clustering within HLA-allele-positive subsets. Repertoires with fewer than 30,000 or more than 120,000 public chains, plus five repertoires with anomalous nucleotide sharing, were excluded from co-occurrence clustering. Held by TCRdb, this immuneACCESS table contains in-frame sequences only and omits some clones. Under half of the omission traces to an unresolved V gene where checked; the cause of the rest is unknown. D and trimming come from the DNA, and the V and J calls and clone size come from that table. The sample yields 130,000 to 150,000 clones; around 77% were counted once. The ten largest clones add up to 2.2% of the sample.

Comment on this clone: No cognate antigen has been identified for it. No base quality values were provided; no much bigger clone lies one nucleotide off.

The cohort was made up of 666 healthy bone marrow donors. Cohort members were all nominally healthy when sampled, although unrecorded immune exposures were likely present. The donor tested CMV seronegative and was one of the 352 seronegative cohort members. Every donor gave a peripheral blood sample, and the peripheral blood mononuclear cells from that sample were used for TCR beta sequencing. The Qiagen DNeasy Blood Extraction Kit was used to extract genomic DNA from the blood cell samples. The sample comprised PBMCs. This sequence was found in a man aged 25 to 45 in good health and CMV-seronegative.

CDR3 protein: CASSPELDRGSDTQYF. The nucleotide sequence reads as follows: TGCGCCAGCAGCCCCGAATTAGACAGGGGGTCGGATACGCAGTATTTT. In this chain, TRBV5-1 is recombined with TRBJ2-3, and 9 bases in between align with TRBD1. Germline trimming amounts to 4 bases on V and 6 bases on J, with 12 as the count of junction bases outside the gene matches. According to the germline V gene, CDR1 reads SGHRS and CDR2 reads YFSETQ. The CDR3 numbers 16 residues from cysteine through phenylalanine. Left in the record is the CDR3 DNA by itself, 48 bases read in frame from the first base. The full variable domain, completed from the reference TRBV5-1 and TRBJ2-3 proteins outside the CDR3, reads KAGVTQTPRYLIKTRGQQVTLSCSPISGHRSVSWYQQTPGQGLQFLFEYFSETQRNKGNFPGRFSGRQFSNSRSEMNVSTLELGDSALYLCASSPELDRGSDTQYFGPGTRLTVL.